These 20 T cell receptor beta chains share one sample of origin, sequenced in a study of human T cells and chemical hapten exposure. Unseparated into fractions, whole blood served as the source from which total RNA was extracted. TCRdb analysed the 5' RACE reads with MiXCR anew, one entry per CDR3 protein. Counted here are about 140,000 distinct CDR3 sequences, around 4% occurring once; the ten biggest clones make up under 1.5%. These receptor sequences come from a female donor in good health.

This clonotype was observed at least ten times. V usage is TRBV27 and J usage is TRBJ2-1; TRBD1 or TRBD2 may be the D gene (5 bases each). The germline V and J ends were trimmed by 5 bases and 6 bases, with 17 bases remaining between them. This CDR3 spans 15 amino acids. Germline lookup yields CDR1 MNHEY and CDR2 SMNVEV (reference sequence). CDR3 nucleotide sequence: TGTGCCAGCAGTCTAGGGACCTGGAGATTCAATGAGCAGTTCTTC. Translated: CASSLGTWRFNEQFF.

This clonotype turned up a few times. The chain couples TRBV9 to TRBJ1-1, with no clear D. V was clipped by 3 bases and J by 7 bases, with 10 bases between them. CDR1 is SGDLS and CDR2 is YYNGEE in the germline V gene. The length of the CDR3 is 12 residues. The CDR3 DNA sequence: TGTGCCAGCAGCGCCCGTAGGAATGAAGCTTTCTTT. Translated, it gives CASSARRNEAFF.

The rearrangement links TRBV20-1 to TRBJ1-1; 7 nucleotides match TRBD1. The junction had 15 bases not matched to a gene; V was cut back by 4 bases and J by 7 bases. Per germline, CDR1 DFQATT and CDR2 SNEGSKA (reference sequence). The CDR3 runs 15 residues. In nucleotides, the CDR3 is TGCAGTGCTATAGGGGGGAGGGGGCTCACTGATGAAGCTTTCTTT. Encoded protein: CSAIGGRGLTDEAFF.

This clonotype was observed at least ten times. V and J are TRBV6-4 and TRBJ1-2; tentatively, D is TRBD1 (5 bases). V was cut by 2 bases and J by 8 bases, with 12 bases left in between. Germline assignment: CDR1 MRHNA and CDR2 SNTAGT. This CDR3 region has 13 residues. The CDR3 is CASSDGQGIGYTF. The CDR3 coding sequence is TGTGCCAGCAGTGACGGGCAGGGTATAGGCTACACCTTC.

This clonotype has ten or more counts. The rearrangement uses TRBV20-1 and TRBJ2-2; 12 nucleotides match TRBD2. This CDR3 is built from 17 residues. Germline V CDR1 and CDR2: DFQATT, SNEGSKA (reference sequence). V trimming: 0 bases; J trimming: 5 bases; junction bases outside the gene matches: 7. The CDR3 DNA follows: TGCAGTGCTAGAGATCTGGCTAGCGGGGGGGTGACCGGGGAGCTGTTTTTT. As protein: CSARDLASGGVTGELFF.

In this sample, this clonotype turned up many times. This sequence joins TRBV20-1 and TRBJ2-5, with 10 bases matching TRBD2. CDR3 length equals 18 residues. Germline V gene lookup returns CDR1 DFQATT and CDR2 SNEGSKA (reference sequence). The trim removed 0 bases at V and 1 base at J, leaving 11 bases unmatched. CDR3 loop: CSARDGSGGSLLQETQYF. The CDR3 DNA sequence: TGCAGTGCTAGAGATGGTAGCGGGGGGTCGTTACTCCAAGAGACCCAGTACTTC.

There are many counts of this clonotype. This chain joins TRBV5-6 and TRBJ2-1, with a tentative D call TRBD2 (5 bases). Trimming left V 4 bases short and J 8 bases short, with 10 bases between. The germline V gene has CDR1 SGHDT and CDR2 YYEEEE. The CDR3 is 12 residues long. CDR3 sequence: CASSRRYDEQFF. In nucleotides, the CDR3 is TGTGCCAGCAGCCGGAGGTACGATGAGCAGTTCTTC.

The rearrangement joins TRBV29-1 to TRBJ1-2; D is ambiguous. Trimming stripped 4 bases from V and 4 bases from J, with 7 bases between. CDR1 is SQVTM and CDR2 is ANQGSEA in the germline V gene. This CDR3 has 11 amino acids. The CDR3 nucleotides read TGCAGCGTTGTCAGTGCCTATGGCTACACCTTC. Protein sequence: CSVVSAYGYTF. Supplemented by reference TRBV29-1 and TRBJ1-2, the full variable domain reads SAVISQKPSRDICQRGTSLTIQCQVDSQVTMMFWYRQQPGQSLTLIATANQGSEATYESGFVIDKFPISRPNLTFSTLTVSNMSPEDSSIYLCSVVSAYGYTFGSGTRLTVV.

This clonotype was recorded many times. The genes are TRBV5-5 and TRBJ1-2; 7 bases map to TRBD1. Germline V gene sequence: CDR1 SGHKS, CDR2 YYEKEE (reference sequence). The CDR3 runs to 15 residues. Trimming cost V 1 base and J 2 bases; bases outside gene matches: 5. CDR3 loop: CASSLRTTGNYGYTF. The CDR3 region has the DNA TGTGCCAGCAGCTTGCGGACGACAGGGAACTATGGCTACACCTTC.

This clonotype was seen repeatedly, ten times or more. The chain is built from TRBV3-1 and TRBJ2-5; TRBD1 matches 7 bases. The CDR3 has 16 residues. Germline V lookup: CDR1 LGHDT, CDR2 YNNKEL (reference sequence). The V segment lost 0 bases and the J segment 2 bases; nucleotides outside the gene matches: 6. CDR3 sequence: CASSQDPQGEQETQYF. The CDR3 nucleotides are TGTGCCAGCAGCCAAGATCCCCAGGGGGAACAAGAGACCCAGTACTTC.

This clonotype was detected many times. The gene calls are TRBV7-2 and TRBJ2-1; D is unresolved. Germline V gives CDR1 SGHTA, CDR2 FQGNSA. Trimming left V 1 base short and J 9 bases short, with 4 bases between. The CDR3 is 11 residues long. The CDR3 nucleotides are TGTGCCAGCAGCTTAGGATTTGAGCAGTTCTTC. This encodes CASSLGFEQFF.

This clonotype was recorded many times. The chain couples TRBV6-6 to TRBJ2-3, with 8 positions matching TRBD1. The germline V gene has CDR1 MNHNY and CDR2 SVGAGI (reference sequence). This CDR3 spans 14 amino acids. V dropped 6 bases and J dropped 1; count of bases not matched to a gene: 3. Here the CDR3 DNA reads TGTGCCAGCAGCTACAGGGGGGGCACAGATACGCAGTATTTT. Amino acids: CASSYRGGTDTQYF.

In regard to this clonotype: A much larger clone differs from this one at a single base, so this may be a read error. The genes are TRBV12-3 or TRBV12-4 and TRBJ1-2; a possible D gene is TRBD1 (5 bases). The CDR3 is made up of 15 amino acids. Trimming stripped 6 bases from V and 6 bases from J, with 20 bases between. As DNA, the CDR3 is TGTGCCAGCAGCCATGGACAACTCCGAGACGATGGCTACACCTTC. Translated, it gives CASSHGQLRDDGYTF.

This clonotype was counted ten times or more. The chain uses TRBV5-6 and TRBJ2-1, with 9 nucleotides matching TRBD2. The CDR3 covers 16 residues. The germline V gene encodes CDR1 SGHDT and CDR2 YYEEEE. V trimming: 4 bases; J trimming: 9 bases; junction bases outside the gene matches: 14. Here the CDR3 DNA reads TGTGCCAGCAGCGATCCCTCTAGCGGGGCATGGGGTGAGCAGTTCTTC. It encodes CASSDPSSGAWGEQFF.

This clonotype was counted ten times or more. The chain employs TRBV7-8 and TRBJ2-2; D assignment may be TRBD1 or TRBD2 (6 bases each). Trimming removed 6 bases from V and 6 bases from J, with 17 bases in between. This CDR3 contains 15 residues. Germline CDR1 and CDR2: SGHVS and FQNEAQ. The CDR3 nucleotides are TGTGCCAGCAGTTACGGGGGCTCCAGGGCCGGGGAGCTGTTTTTT. It encodes CASSYGGSRAGELFF.

This clonotype came up many times. The J gene is TRBJ2-3, the V gene TRBV4-3, with TRBD1 matching over 7 bases. V was pared by 0 bases and J by 4 bases, with 10 bases of the junction left unmatched. Germline V lookup: CDR1 LGHNA, CDR2 YSLEER. The CDR3 totals 17 residues. Written as DNA, the CDR3 is TGCGCCAGCAGCCAAGATTGGGGGAGACAGGGCCCAGATACGCAGTATTTT. This gives the protein CASSQDWGRQGPDTQYF.

This clonotype was picked up many times. The chain joins TRBV7-9 to TRBJ2-6; D is unclear. Trimming took off 3 bases at V and 0 bases at J, with 9 bases between the two ends. Germline V lookup: CDR1 SEHNR, CDR2 FQNEAQ (reference sequence). This CDR3 has 16 amino acids. The chain's CDR3 is CASSFGYGSGANVLTF. The DNA for the CDR3 is TGTGCCAGCAGCTTCGGGTACGGCTCTGGGGCCAACGTCCTGACTTTC.

This clonotype was picked up many times. V and J are TRBV28 and TRBJ2-7; D ambiguous. The germline gives CDR1 MDHEN, CDR2 SYDVKM. V lost 3 bases to trimming and J lost 4 bases, with 10 bases between them. CDR3 size: 13 residues. CDR3 sequence (DNA): TGTGCCAGCAGTTTGGGTCCGCAGTACGAGCAGTACTTC. Its translation is CASSLGPQYEQYF.

This clonotype was recorded a few times. This rearrangement joins TRBV7-9 to TRBJ2-5; TRBD1 aligns across 7 bases. This CDR3 contains 14 residues. Germline-derived CDR1 and CDR2 are SEHNR and FQNEAQ (reference sequence). V lost 7 bases to trimming and J lost 5 bases; unmatched junction nucleotides: 10. CDR3: CASNYRGRSETQYF. The CDR3 DNA sequence: TGTGCCAGCAACTACAGGGGTCGGAGCGAGACCCAGTACTTC.

This clonotype has ten or more counts. V is TRBV18 and J is TRBJ1-5, with a possible D match to TRBD1 (5 bases). The germline V and J ends were trimmed by 2 bases and 5 bases, with 10 bases remaining between them. The CDR3 has 14 residues. In germline, CDR1 is KGHSH, CDR2 LQKENI. In DNA form, the CDR3 reads TGTGCCAGCTCACCAAAGGGGAGGGATCAGCCCCAGCATTTT. It encodes CASSPKGRDQPQHF.